This TCR beta chain appears in the sequencing data of a study of vaccination effects on CD4 cells after COVID-19. At the level of the study: Two doses of BNT162b2 or mRNA-1273 vaccine were administered to participants. General study points: There was marked clonal contraction among infection- and vaccine-induced clones late after vaccination.

Produced via immunoSEQ multiplex PCR; TCRdb's table is partial and in-frame only. The data hold tens of thousands of clones, with about 74% observed a single time. About this clone itself: Its target is not known.

Antigen-specific CD4+ T cells were first expanded with viral peptide pools by the ViraFEST assay and only then sequenced. Researchers isolated CD4+ T cells once 9 to 11 days of culture had elapsed. Sequenced here: CD4+ T cells from PBMCs cultured with HCoV-229E spike peptides, sampled before COVID-19 vaccination. The clonotype originates from a human donor who received a COVID-19 vaccine.

CDR3 DNA: TGTGCCAGCCCGGCGGGGGTATTCCGGCGGGATACGCAGTATTTT. It encodes CASPAGVFRRDTQYF. The chain couples TRBV5-8 to TRBJ2-3, with 7 bases aligning to TRBD2. Germline loops: CDR1 SGHTS, CDR2 YDEGEE. This CDR3 has 15 amino acids. J lost 6 bases, V lost 7 bases, and 14 bases had no gene match.